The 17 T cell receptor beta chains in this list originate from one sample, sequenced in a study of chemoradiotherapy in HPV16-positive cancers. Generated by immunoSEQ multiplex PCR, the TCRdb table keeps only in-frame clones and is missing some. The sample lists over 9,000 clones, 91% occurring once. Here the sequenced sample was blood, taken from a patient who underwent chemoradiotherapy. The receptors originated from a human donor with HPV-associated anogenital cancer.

CDR3 in amino acids: CASSQGSRVTGRTGELFF. For the CDR3, the DNA is TGCGCCAGCAGCCAAGGTTCTAGGGTAACAGGGCGCACCGGGGAGCTGTTTTTT. V is TRBV4-1 and J is TRBJ2-2; a weak D match, TRBD1 (6 bases). Germline CDR1 is MGHRA and CDR2 is YSYEKL. The V and J ends lost 1 base and 4 bases respectively, with 19 bases between them. This CDR3 is 18 amino acids long.

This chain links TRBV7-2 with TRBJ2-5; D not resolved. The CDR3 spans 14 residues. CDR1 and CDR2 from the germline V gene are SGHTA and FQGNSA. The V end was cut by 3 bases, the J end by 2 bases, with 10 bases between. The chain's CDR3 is CASSFGVGQETQYF. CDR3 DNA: TGTGCCAGCAGCTTTGGTGTGGGTCAAGAGACCCAGTACTTC.

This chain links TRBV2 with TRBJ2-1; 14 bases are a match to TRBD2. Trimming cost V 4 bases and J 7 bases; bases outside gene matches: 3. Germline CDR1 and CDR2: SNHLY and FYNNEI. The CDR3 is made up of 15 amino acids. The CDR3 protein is CASSGLAGGINEQFF. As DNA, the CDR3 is TGTGCCAGCAGTGGACTAGCGGGGGGGATTAATGAGCAGTTCTTC.

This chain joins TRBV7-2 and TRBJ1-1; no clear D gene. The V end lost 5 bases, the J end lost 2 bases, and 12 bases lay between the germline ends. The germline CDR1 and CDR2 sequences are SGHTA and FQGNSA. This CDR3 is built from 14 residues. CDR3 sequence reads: CASSQDVRNTEAFF. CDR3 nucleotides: TGTGCCAGCAGCCAGGACGTCCGAAACACTGAAGCTTTCTTT.

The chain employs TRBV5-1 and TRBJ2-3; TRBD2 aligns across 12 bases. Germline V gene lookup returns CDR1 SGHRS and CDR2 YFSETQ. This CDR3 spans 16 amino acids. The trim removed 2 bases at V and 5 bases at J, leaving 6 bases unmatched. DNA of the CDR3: TGCGCCAGCAGCTTAAGGACTAGCGGGGATGGAGATACGCAGTATTTT. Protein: CASSLRTSGDGDTQYF.

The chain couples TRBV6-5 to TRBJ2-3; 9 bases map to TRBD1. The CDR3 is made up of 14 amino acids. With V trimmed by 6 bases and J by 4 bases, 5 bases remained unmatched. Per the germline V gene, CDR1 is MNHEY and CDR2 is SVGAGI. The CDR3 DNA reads TGTGCCAGCAGACAGACAGGGGGGCCAGATACGCAGTATTTT. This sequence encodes CASRQTGGPDTQYF.

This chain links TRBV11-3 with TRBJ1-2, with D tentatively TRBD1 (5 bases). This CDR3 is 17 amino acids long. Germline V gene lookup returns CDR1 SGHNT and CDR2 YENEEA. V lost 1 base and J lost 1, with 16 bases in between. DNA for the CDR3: TGTGCCAGCAGCTTAGGGGCAGGGAGAGTACATAACTATGGCTACACCTTC. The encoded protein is CASSLGAGRVHNYGYTF.

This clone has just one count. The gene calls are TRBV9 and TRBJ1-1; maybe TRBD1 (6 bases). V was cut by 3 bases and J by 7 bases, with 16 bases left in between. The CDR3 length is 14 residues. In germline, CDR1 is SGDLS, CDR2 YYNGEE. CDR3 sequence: CASSAIQGSGEAFF. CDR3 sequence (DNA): TGTGCCAGCAGCGCGATACAGGGTAGCGGTGAAGCTTTCTTT.

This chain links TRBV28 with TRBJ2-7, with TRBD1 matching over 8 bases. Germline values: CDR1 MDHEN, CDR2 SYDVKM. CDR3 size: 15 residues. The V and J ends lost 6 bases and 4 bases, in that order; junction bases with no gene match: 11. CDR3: CASRDPGGAIYEQYF. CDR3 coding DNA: TGTGCCAGCAGAGACCCAGGGGGCGCCATTTACGAGCAGTACTTC.

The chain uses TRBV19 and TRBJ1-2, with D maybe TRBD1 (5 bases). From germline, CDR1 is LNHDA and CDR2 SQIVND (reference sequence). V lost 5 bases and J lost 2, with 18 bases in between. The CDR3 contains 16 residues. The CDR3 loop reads CASSPTSTTANYGYTF. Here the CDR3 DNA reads TGTGCCAGTAGTCCGACCTCAACGACAGCCAACTATGGCTACACCTTC. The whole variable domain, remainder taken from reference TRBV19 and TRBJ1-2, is DGGITQSPKYLFRKEGQNVTLSCEQNLNHDAMYWYRQDPGQGLRLIYYSQIVNDFQKGDIAEGYSVSREKKESFPLTVTSAQKNPTAFYLCASSPTSTTANYGYTFGSGTRLTVV.

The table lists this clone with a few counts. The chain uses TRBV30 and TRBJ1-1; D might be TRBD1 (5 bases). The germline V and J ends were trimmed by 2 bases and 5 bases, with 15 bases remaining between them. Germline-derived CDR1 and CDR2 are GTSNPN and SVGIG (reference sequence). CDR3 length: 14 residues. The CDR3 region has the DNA TGTGCCTGGAGTACGGGGCTGGGTGGTACTGAAGCTTTCTTT. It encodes CAWSTGLGGTEAFF.

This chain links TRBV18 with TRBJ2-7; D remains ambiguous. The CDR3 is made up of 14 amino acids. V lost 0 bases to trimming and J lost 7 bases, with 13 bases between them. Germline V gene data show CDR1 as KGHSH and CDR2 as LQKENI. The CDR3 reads CASSPPENRGEQYV. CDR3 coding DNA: TGTGCCAGCTCACCACCGGAGAACAGAGGAGAGCAGTACGTC.

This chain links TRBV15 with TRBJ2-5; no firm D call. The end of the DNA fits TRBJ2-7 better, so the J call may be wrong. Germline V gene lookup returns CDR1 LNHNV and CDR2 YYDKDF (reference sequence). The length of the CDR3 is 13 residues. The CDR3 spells CATSRLFSYEQYF. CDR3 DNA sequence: TGTGCCACCAGCAGACTCTTCTCCTACGAGCAGTACTTC.

CDR3 protein: CASNPDRGQGDTEAFF. As DNA, the CDR3 is TGTGCCAGCAACCCTGACAGGGGGCAGGGGGACACTGAAGCTTTCTTT. This chain uses TRBV21-1 with TRBJ1-1; no check of the table's D call, TRBD1, against the DNA was made. TRBV21-1 counts as a pseudogene. The CDR3 contains 16 residues.

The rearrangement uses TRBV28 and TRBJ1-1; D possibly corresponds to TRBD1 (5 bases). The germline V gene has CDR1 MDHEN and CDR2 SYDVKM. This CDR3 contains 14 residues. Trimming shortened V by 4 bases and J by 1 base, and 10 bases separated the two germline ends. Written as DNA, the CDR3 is TGTGCCAGCAGTTGGGGGGATAGGAACACTGAAGCTTTCTTT. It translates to CASSWGDRNTEAFF.

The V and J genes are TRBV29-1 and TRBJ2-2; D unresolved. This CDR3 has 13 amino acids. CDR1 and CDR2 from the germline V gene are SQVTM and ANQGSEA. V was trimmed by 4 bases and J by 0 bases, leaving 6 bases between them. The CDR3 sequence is CSVAAANTGELFF. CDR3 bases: TGCAGCGTTGCGGCTGCGAACACCGGGGAGCTGTTTTTT.

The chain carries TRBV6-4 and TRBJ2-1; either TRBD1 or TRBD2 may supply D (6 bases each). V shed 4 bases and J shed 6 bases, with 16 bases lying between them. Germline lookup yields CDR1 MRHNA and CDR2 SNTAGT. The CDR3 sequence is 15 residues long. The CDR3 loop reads CASSVEGELPNEQFF. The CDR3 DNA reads TGTGCCAGCAGTGTGGAGGGGGAGCTTCCCAATGAGCAGTTCTTC.